The 19 T cell receptor beta chains below all came from one sample that was sequenced in a study of PD-1 blockade in classical Hodgkin lymphoma. The time point is: cycle 4 day 1 (C4D1), after around six weeks of nivolumab. Every single patient, without exception, relapsed after autologous stem cell transplantation, and brentuximab vedotin exposure varied. Assay used: immunoSEQ multiplex PCR; TCRdb lists only in-frame clones, some missing. Of over 20,000 clones in the sample, around 80% were seen once. The source material was peripheral blood mononuclear cells (PBMCs), sampled before the fourth cycle of nivolumab. The receptor set was obtained from a human donor with classical Hodgkin lymphoma.

This chain joins TRBV4-1 and TRBJ2-5; 7 bases agree with TRBD1. The CDR3 covers 14 residues. Germline V gene data show CDR1 as MGHRA and CDR2 as YSYEKL. The V segment lost 3 bases and the J segment 5 bases; nucleotides outside the gene matches: 6. The CDR3 here is CASSQNRGRETQYF. The CDR3 bases are TGCGCCAGCAGCCAGAACAGGGGACGCGAGACCCAGTACTTC.

CDR3 DNA: TGTGCCAGCAGCTCAGGAATCCTGAATTCACCCCTCCACTTT. It encodes CASSSGILNSPLHF. V gene TRBV7-9 combines with J gene TRBJ1-6; D unclear. The CDR3 loop spans 14 amino acids. Looked up from germline, CDR1 is SEHNR and CDR2 is FQNEAQ (reference sequence). With 4 bases removed from V and 7 bases from J, the gap between germline ends came to 11 bases.

The chain links TRBV6-6 to TRBJ2-5; D ambiguous. V dropped 7 bases and J dropped 1 base, with 10 bases sitting between them. This CDR3 comprises 13 residues. CDR1 and CDR2 (germline): MNHNY, SVGAGI (reference sequence). This CDR3 is CASTRRPQETQYF. CDR3 in DNA: TGTGCCAGCACCAGGAGACCCCAAGAGACCCAGTACTTC.

The V gene is TRBV19, the J gene TRBJ2-5; the D gene is possibly TRBD1 (5 bases). Trimming shortened V by 8 bases and J by 4 bases, and 8 bases separated the two germline ends. CDR1 and CDR2 (germline): LNHDA, SQIVND (reference sequence). The length of the CDR3 is 11 residues. CDR3 residues: CASGQGETQYF. DNA of the CDR3: TGTGCCAGTGGGCAGGGAGAGACCCAGTACTTC.

This clone showed up just once. The chain has TRBV9 and TRBJ1-4; D is possibly TRBD1 (6 bases). CDR1 and CDR2 (germline): SGDLS, YYNGEE. Trimming cost V 3 bases and J 2 bases, with 14 bases left between them. This CDR3 has 16 amino acids. The CDR3 DNA is TGTGCCAGCAGCGACACAGGGACCGATACTAATGAAAAACTGTTTTTT. It translates to CASSDTGTDTNEKLFF.

The V call is TRBV6-1, the J call TRBJ1-3; maybe TRBD1 (5 bases). V lost 0 bases to trimming and J lost 2 bases, with 8 bases between them. The CDR3 length is 15 residues. From germline, CDR1 is MNHNS and CDR2 SASEGT. In DNA, the CDR3 is TGTGCCAGCAGTGAAGCGCAGGGACCTGGAAACACCATATATTTT. It yields the protein CASSEAQGPGNTIYF.

The V and J genes are TRBV19 and TRBJ2-7; 8 bases align to TRBD1. Germline loops: CDR1 LNHDA, CDR2 SQIVND (reference sequence). The V segment lost 6 bases and the J segment 4 bases; nucleotides outside the gene matches: 8. The CDR3 is made up of 14 amino acids. The CDR3 sequence is CASRFRDRPYEQYF. The CDR3 nucleotides read TGTGCCAGTAGGTTCCGGGACAGGCCGTACGAGCAGTACTTC.

The J gene is TRBJ2-7, the V gene TRBV13; D is possibly TRBD2 (5 bases). CDR3 length equals 13 residues. Deletions cut 5 bases from V and 3 bases from J, with 11 bases between. The germline CDR1 and CDR2 sequences are PRHDT and FYEKMQ (reference sequence). CDR3 nucleotide sequence: TGTGCCAGCAGCGTCCTCGGGAACTACGAGCAGTACTTC. It is translated as CASSVLGNYEQYF.

The chain joins TRBV7-6 to TRBJ2-7, with a weak D call TRBD2 (5 bases). CDR1 is SGHVS and CDR2 is FNYEAQ in the germline V gene. The CDR3 is 13 amino acids. V was cut by 5 bases and J by 7 bases, with 15 bases left in between. The CDR3 nucleotides are TGTGCCAGCAGCCCACATGGAGGCGCGGAGCAGTACTTC. Protein product: CASSPHGGAEQYF.

V is TRBV28 and J is TRBJ1-2; D remains unclear. Germline V CDR1 and CDR2: MDHEN, SYDVKM. V gave up 8 bases and J gave up 0 bases, with 10 bases separating them. This CDR3 is 13 amino acids long. The CDR3 DNA sequence: TGTGCCAGCGGTGGAATCCCTAACTATGGCTACACCTTC. Translation gives CASGGIPNYGYTF.

V and J are TRBV7-9 and TRBJ2-2; no definite D call. The germline V gene encodes CDR1 SEHNR and CDR2 FQNEAQ (reference sequence). Trimming cost V 5 bases and J 4 bases, with 8 bases left between them. The CDR3 is 13 residues long. For the CDR3, the DNA is TGTGCCAGCAGCGTGTTGGGCACCGGGGAGCTGTTTTTT. Protein sequence: CASSVLGTGELFF. Combining the CDR3 with reference TRBV7-9 and TRBJ2-2 gives the whole variable domain DTGVSQNPRHKITKRGQNVTFRCDPISEHNRLYWYRQTLGQGPEFLTYFQNEAQLEKSRLLSDRFSAERPKGSFSTLEIQRTEQGDSAMYLCASSVLGTGELFFGEGSRLTVL.

The CDR3 here is CASRSEARGYQPQHF. CDR3 DNA: TGTGCCAGCAGGTCGGAGGCCAGGGGGTATCAGCCCCAGCATTTT. The chain joins TRBV27 to TRBJ1-5; 7 nucleotides align to TRBD1. The CDR3 runs to 15 residues. CDR1 and CDR2 (germline): MNHEY, SMNVEV (reference sequence). With 6 bases clipped from V and 5 bases from J, the junction kept 10 bases outside the gene matches.

For this clone: Other DNA sequences of this sample code for an identical CDR3. The chain combines TRBV5-1 with TRBJ1-4, with a weak D call TRBD1 (6 bases). This CDR3 has 14 amino acids. The germline V and J ends were trimmed by 3 bases and 7 bases, with 13 bases remaining between them. The germline V gene encodes CDR1 SGHRS and CDR2 YFSETQ. CDR3 sequence reads: CASSSRGGGEKLFF. The CDR3 DNA reads as TGCGCCAGCAGCTCACGAGGGGGAGGTGAAAAACTGTTTTTT. Supplemented by reference TRBV5-1 and TRBJ1-4, the full variable domain reads KAGVTQTPRYLIKTRGQQVTLSCSPISGHRSVSWYQQTPGQGLQFLFEYFSETQRNKGNFPGRFSGRQFSNSRSEMNVSTLELGDSALYLCASSSRGGGEKLFFGSGTQLSVL.

The chain couples TRBV9 to TRBJ2-2; D remains unclear. CDR1 is SGDLS and CDR2 is YYNGEE in the germline V gene. The CDR3 is 14 residues long. V shed 3 bases and J shed 1 base, with 7 bases lying between them. CDR3 residues: CASSANLNTGELFF. As DNA, the CDR3 is TGTGCCAGCAGCGCCAACTTGAACACCGGGGAGCTGTTTTTT.

A single count supports this clone. The chain has TRBV7-2 and TRBJ1-4; D unclear. Germline V gene lookup returns CDR1 SGHTA and CDR2 FQGNSA. This CDR3 is 15 amino acids long. Trimming removed 2 bases at V and 4 bases at J, with 11 bases between. CDR3 in amino acids: CASSLSATNNEKLFF. The CDR3 DNA follows: TGTGCCAGCAGCTTATCCGCGACAAATAATGAAAAACTGTTTTTT.

The J gene is TRBJ2-5, the V gene TRBV28; D possibly corresponds to TRBD1 (6 bases). Trimming cost V 5 bases and J 4 bases, with 20 bases left between them. CDR3 length equals 16 residues. The germline CDR1 and CDR2 sequences are MDHEN and SYDVKM. The CDR3 bases are TGTGCCAGCAGTACCTTTGACAGGCCCGTGATAGAGACCCAGTACTTC. Translated, it gives CASSTFDRPVIETQYF.

The chain links TRBV7-9 to TRBJ1-4; 7 bases agree with TRBD1. This CDR3 spans 14 amino acids. The junction had 9 bases not matched to a gene; V was cut back by 6 bases and J by 8 bases. CDR1 is SEHNR, CDR2 FQNEAQ, per germline (reference sequence). CDR3 sequence: CASRADRDPEKLFF. The DNA of the CDR3 is TGTGCCAGCAGGGCCGACAGGGACCCCGAAAAACTGTTTTTT.

This clone appeared a few times. This chain connects TRBV7-7 to TRBJ2-7; D ambiguous. Germline CDR1 and CDR2: SSHAT and FNYEAQ (reference sequence). V was clipped by 1 base and J by 2 bases, with 6 bases between them. The length of the CDR3 is 13 residues. Written as DNA, the CDR3 is TGTGCCAGCAGCTTAGAAATAACCTACGAGCAGTACTTC. Encoded protein: CASSLEITYEQYF.

This clone was detected only a few times. V gene TRBV7-8 combines with J gene TRBJ1-2, with TRBD1 as a possible D gene (6 bases). Germline V gene lookup returns CDR1 SGHVS and CDR2 FQNEAQ. Trimming shortened V by 5 bases and J by 5 bases, and 18 bases separated the two germline ends. The CDR3 covers 15 residues. CDR3 in amino acids: CASSPGGGPRYGYTF. DNA for the CDR3: TGTGCCAGCAGCCCTGGGGGGGGGCCGCGGTATGGCTACACCTTC.